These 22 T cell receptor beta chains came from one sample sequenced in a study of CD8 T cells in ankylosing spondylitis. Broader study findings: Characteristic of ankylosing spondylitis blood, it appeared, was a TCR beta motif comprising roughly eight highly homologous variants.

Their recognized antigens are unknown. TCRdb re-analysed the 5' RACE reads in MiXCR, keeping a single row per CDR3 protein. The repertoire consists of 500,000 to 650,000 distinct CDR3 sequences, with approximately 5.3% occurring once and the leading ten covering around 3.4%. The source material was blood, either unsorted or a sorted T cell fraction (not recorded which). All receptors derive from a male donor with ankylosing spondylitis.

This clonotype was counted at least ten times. The DNA of the CDR3 is TGCAGTGCTAGATTTCCGTACCAAGAGACCCAGTACTTC. Its translation: CSARFPYQETQYF. The rearrangement joins TRBV20-1 to TRBJ2-5; D ambiguous. Germline-derived CDR1 and CDR2 are DFQATT and SNEGSKA (reference sequence). Trimming removed 2 bases at V and 0 bases at J, with 7 bases between. The CDR3 sequence is 13 residues long.

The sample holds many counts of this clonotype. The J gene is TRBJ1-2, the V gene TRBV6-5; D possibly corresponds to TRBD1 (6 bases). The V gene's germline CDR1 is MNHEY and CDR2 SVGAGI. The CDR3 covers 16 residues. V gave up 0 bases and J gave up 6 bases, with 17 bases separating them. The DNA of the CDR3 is TGTGCCAGCAGTTACTCGCTAATGACAGGAGGGAATGGCTACACCTTC. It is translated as CASSYSLMTGGNGYTF.

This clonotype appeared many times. The CDR3 sequence is CASRNGTAIYNEQFF. The CDR3 DNA follows: TGTGCCAGCAGGAACGGGACAGCGATCTACAATGAGCAGTTCTTC. J is TRBJ2-1 and V is TRBV7-3; 7 nucleotides align to TRBD1. Looked up from germline, CDR1 is SGHTA and CDR2 is FQGTGA. After removal of 6 bases from V and 3 bases from J, the junction contained 8 bases not matched to a gene. CDR3 length equals 15 residues. The full variable domain, its missing parts supplied by reference TRBV7-3 and TRBJ2-1, is GAGVSQTPSNKVTEKGKYVELRCDPISGHTALYWYRQSLGQGPEFLIYFQGTGAADDSGLPNDRFFAVRPEGSVSTLKIQRTERGDSAVYLCASRNGTAIYNEQFFGPGTRLTVL.

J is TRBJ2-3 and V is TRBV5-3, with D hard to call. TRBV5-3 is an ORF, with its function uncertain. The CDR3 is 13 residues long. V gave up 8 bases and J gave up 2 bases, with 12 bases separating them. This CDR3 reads CARSLGLTDTQYF. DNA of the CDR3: TGTGCCAGGAGCCTCGGTCTCACAGATACGCAGTATTTT.

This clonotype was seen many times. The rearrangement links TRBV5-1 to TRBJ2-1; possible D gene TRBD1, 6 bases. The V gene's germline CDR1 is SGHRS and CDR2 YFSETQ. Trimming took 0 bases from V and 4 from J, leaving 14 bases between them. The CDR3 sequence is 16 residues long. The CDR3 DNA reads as TGCGCCAGCAGCTTGGAGACCGGGACAACGTACAATGAGCAGTTCTTC. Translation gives CASSLETGTTYNEQFF.

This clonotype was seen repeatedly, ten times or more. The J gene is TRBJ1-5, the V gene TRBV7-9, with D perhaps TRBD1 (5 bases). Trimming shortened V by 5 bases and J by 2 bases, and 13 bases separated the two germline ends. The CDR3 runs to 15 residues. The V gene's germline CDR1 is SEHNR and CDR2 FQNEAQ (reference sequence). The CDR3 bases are TGTGCCAGCAGCCCGGACGGGGGGGGCAATCAGCCCCAGCATTTT. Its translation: CASSPDGGGNQPQHF.

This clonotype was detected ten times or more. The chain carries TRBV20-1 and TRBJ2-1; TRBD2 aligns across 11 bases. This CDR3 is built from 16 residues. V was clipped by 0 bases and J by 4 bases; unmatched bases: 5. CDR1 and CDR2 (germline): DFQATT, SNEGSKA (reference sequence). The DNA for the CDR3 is TGCAGTGCTAGAGACCTACTAGCGGGGGTGTACAATGAGCAGTTCTTC. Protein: CSARDLLAGVYNEQFF.

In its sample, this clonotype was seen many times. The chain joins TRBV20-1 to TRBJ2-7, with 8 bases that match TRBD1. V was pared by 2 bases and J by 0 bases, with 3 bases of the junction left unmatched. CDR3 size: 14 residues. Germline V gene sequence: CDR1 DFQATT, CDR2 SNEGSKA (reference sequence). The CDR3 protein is CSARPGTGSYEQYF. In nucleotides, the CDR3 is TGCAGTGCTAGACCCGGGACAGGCTCCTACGAGCAGTACTTC.

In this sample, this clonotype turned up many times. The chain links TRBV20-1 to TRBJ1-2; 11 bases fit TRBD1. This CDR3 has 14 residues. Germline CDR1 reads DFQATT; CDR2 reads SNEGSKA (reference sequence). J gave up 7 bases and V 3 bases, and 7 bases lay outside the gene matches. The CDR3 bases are TGCAGTGCTAGCGAGGACAGGGGGCGTCGTGGCTACACCTTC. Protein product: CSASEDRGRRGYTF.

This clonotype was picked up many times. CDR3 in DNA: TGTGCCATCAGGGGTAGCGGGAGCCACGAGCAGTACTTC. Translated, it gives CAIRGSGSHEQYF. This sequence joins TRBV10-3 and TRBJ2-7; TRBD2 matches 9 bases. Germline-derived CDR1 and CDR2 are ENHRY and SYGVKD. J lost 5 bases, V lost 6 bases, and 5 bases had no gene match. The CDR3 runs 13 residues.

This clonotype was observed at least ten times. The CDR3 reads CSALGTGALGETQYF. In nucleotides, the CDR3 is TGCAGTGCTTTGGGGACAGGGGCCTTGGGAGAGACCCAGTACTTC. The gene calls are TRBV20-1 and TRBJ2-5, with 10 positions matching TRBD1. Germline-derived CDR1 and CDR2 are DFQATT and SNEGSKA (reference sequence). The J segment lost 4 bases and the V segment lost 5 bases, leaving 10 bases of the junction unmatched. There are 15 residues in the CDR3.

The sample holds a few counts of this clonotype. CDR3 bases: TGCAGTGCGACTGTGGTGGGGACGGGGGCCTACGAGCAGTACTTC. Protein product: CSATVVGTGAYEQYF. The gene calls are TRBV20-1 and TRBJ2-7; the D gene is possibly TRBD2 (6 bases). The CDR3 length is 15 residues. V shed 6 bases and J shed 2 bases, with 20 bases lying between them. Germline loops: CDR1 DFQATT, CDR2 SNEGSKA (reference sequence).

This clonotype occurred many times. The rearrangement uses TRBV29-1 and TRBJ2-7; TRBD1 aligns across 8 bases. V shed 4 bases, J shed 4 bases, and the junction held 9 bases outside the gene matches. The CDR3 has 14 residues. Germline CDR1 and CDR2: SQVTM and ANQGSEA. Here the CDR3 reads CSVVMTGEIYEQYF. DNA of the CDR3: TGCAGCGTTGTGATGACAGGGGAAATTTACGAGCAGTACTTC.

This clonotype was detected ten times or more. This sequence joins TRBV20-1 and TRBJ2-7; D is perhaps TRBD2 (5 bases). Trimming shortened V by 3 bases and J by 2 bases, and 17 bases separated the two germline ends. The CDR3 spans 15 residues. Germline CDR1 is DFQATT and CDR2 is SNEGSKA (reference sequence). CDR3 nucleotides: TGCAGTGCTAGTTGGGCGGGCCGCCTAACCTACGAGCAGTACTTC. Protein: CSASWAGRLTYEQYF.

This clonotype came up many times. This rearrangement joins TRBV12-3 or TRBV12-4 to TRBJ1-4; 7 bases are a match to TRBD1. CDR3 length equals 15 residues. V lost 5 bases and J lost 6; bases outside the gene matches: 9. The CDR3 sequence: CASSDRDRRDEKLFF. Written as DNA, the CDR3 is TGTGCCAGCAGTGACCGGGACAGACGAGATGAAAAACTGTTTTTT.

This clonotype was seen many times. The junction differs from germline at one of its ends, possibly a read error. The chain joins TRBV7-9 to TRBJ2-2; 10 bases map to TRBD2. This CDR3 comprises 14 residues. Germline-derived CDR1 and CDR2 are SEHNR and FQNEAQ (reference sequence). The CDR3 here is CASSLAGDTGELFF. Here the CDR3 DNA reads TGCGCCAGCAGCCTAGCGGGAGATACCGGGGAGCTGTTTTTT.

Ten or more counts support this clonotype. The CDR3 reads CASSLEFGMNTEAFF. CDR3 bases: TGCGCCAGCAGCTTGGAGTTCGGTATGAACACTGAAGCTTTCTTT. The V gene is TRBV5-1, the J gene TRBJ1-1; no definite D call. This CDR3 is 15 amino acids long. Trimming cost V 0 bases and J 0 bases, with 9 bases left between them. Germline lookup yields CDR1 SGHRS and CDR2 YFSETQ.

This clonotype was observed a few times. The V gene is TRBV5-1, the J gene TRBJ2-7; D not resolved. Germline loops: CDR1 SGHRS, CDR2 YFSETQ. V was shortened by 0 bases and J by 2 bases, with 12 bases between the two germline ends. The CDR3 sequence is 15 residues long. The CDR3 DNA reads TGCGCCAGCAGCTTGGATCTCGGGTTACCCTACGAGCAGTACTTC. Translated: CASSLDLGLPYEQYF.

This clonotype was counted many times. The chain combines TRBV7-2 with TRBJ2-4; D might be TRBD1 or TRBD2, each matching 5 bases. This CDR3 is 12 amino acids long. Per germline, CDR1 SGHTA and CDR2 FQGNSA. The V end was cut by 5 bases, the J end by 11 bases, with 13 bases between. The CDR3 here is CASSQGRGLQYF. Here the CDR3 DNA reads TGTGCCAGCAGCCAAGGACGGGGACTTCAGTACTTC.

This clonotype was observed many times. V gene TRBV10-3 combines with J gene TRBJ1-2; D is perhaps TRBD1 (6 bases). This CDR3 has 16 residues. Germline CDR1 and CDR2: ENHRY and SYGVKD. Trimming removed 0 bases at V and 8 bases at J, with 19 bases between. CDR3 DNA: TGTGCCATCAGTGAGTCGGAGGGGGTTGCTCGGCGCGGCTACACCTTC. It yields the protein CAISESEGVARRGYTF.

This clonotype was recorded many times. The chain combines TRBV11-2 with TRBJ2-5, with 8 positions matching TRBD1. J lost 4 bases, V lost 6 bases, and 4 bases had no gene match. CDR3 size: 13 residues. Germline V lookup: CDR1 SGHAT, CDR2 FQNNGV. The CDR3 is CASRTGGSETQYF. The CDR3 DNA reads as TGTGCCAGCAGAACAGGGGGATCAGAGACCCAGTACTTC.

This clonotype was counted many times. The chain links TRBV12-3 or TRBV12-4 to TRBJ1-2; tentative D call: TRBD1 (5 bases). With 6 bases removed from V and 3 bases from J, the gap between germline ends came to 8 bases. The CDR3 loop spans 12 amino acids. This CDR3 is CASSRDYYGYTF. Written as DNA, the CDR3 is TGTGCCAGCAGCCGGGACTACTATGGCTACACCTTC.